This T cell receptor beta chain is from a study of T cells in narcolepsy. Germline CDR1 SGHNT, CDR2 YYREEE (reference sequence). The V end lost 5 bases, the J end lost 1 base, and 13 bases lay between the germline ends. This CDR3 spans 14 amino acids. Clones were sequenced by immunoSEQ multiplex PCR, and TCRdb holds only the in-frame ones, with some missing. The sample holds about 30,000 clones, roughly 77% seen once. This TCR was sampled from a human donor with narcolepsy. The chain has TRBV5-4 and TRBJ2-7; perhaps TRBD1 as D (6 bases). Sequencing was performed on CD45RA- memory CD4+ T cells from PBMCs. The CDR3 coding sequence is TGTGCCAGCAGTCTCCAGGGGATATCCTACGAGCAGTACTTC. It specifies CASSLQGISYEQYF.